What follows are 13 T cell receptor beta chains derived from one specimen sequenced in a study of CD8+ T cells in alopecia areata. Treatment meaning: oral pan-JAK inhibitor, 5-10 mg twice daily. Extracted RNA was reverse transcribed into cDNA, the sequencing template. Sequencing used immunoSEQ multiplex PCR; TCRdb keeps in-frame clones, though not all of them. Here the sample spans over 250,000 clones, 45% to 70% being singletons. Sequenced here: CD4+ T cells sorted from blood, sampled around week 54, from a patient treated with tofacitinib. These receptors were obtained from a human donor with alopecia areata.

The chain carries TRBV7-9 and TRBJ2-4; 7 bases match TRBD1. The ends lost 1 base at V and 14 bases at J; junction bases unmatched: 2. Germline CDR1 reads SEHNR; CDR2 reads FQNEAQ (reference sequence). This CDR3 has 11 amino acids. CDR3 sequence (DNA): TGTGCCAGCAGCTTAGGACAGGGCGAGTACTTC. This codes for CASSLGQGEYF. The full variable domain, in which reference TRBV7-9 and TRBJ2-4 provide the parts outside the CDR3, is DTGVSQNPRHKITKRGQNVTFRCDPISEHNRLYWYRQTLGQGPEFLTYFQNEAQLEKSRLLSDRFSAERPKGSFSTLEIQRTEQGDSAMYLCASSLGQGEYFGAGTRLSVL.

The gene calls are TRBV6-1 and TRBJ1-6; D remains unclear. There are 15 residues in the CDR3. V lost 6 bases and J 7 bases, leaving 16 bases between the germline ends. Per germline, CDR1 MNHNS and CDR2 SASEGT. In nucleotides, the CDR3 is TGTGCCAGCAGGCCTTCGGAACAACCGAATTCACCCCTCCACTTT. This gives the protein CASRPSEQPNSPLHF.

The chain carries TRBV4-1 and TRBJ1-2, with unresolved D. The CDR3 runs to 13 residues. Germline V gives CDR1 MGHRA, CDR2 YSYEKL. Trimming took off 3 bases at V and 2 bases at J, with 7 bases between the two ends. The CDR3: CASSQSHNYGYTF. As DNA, the CDR3 is TGCGCCAGCAGCCAGAGTCACAACTATGGCTACACCTTC.

The V call is TRBV15, the J call TRBJ2-2; 9 bases agree with TRBD1. V shed 3 bases, J shed 1 base, and the junction held 3 bases outside the gene matches. The CDR3 totals 16 residues. The germline gives CDR1 LNHNV, CDR2 YYDKDF (reference sequence). CDR3 amino acids: CATSRWGQGNTGELFF. CDR3 bases: TGTGCCACCAGCAGGTGGGGACAGGGGAACACCGGGGAGCTGTTTTTT. The whole variable domain, remainder taken from reference TRBV15 and TRBJ2-2, is DAMVIQNPRYQVTQFGKPVTLSCSQTLNHNVMYWYQQKSSQAPKLLFHYYDKDFNNEADTPDNFQSRRPNTSFCFLDIRSPGLGDTAMYLCATSRWGQGNTGELFFGEGSRLTVL.

The V call is TRBV2, the J call TRBJ1-5; D might be TRBD1 (5 bases). The CDR3 length is 11 residues. The germline V gene has CDR1 SNHLY and CDR2 FYNNEI. Trimming pared 11 bases from V and 4 bases from J, leaving 9 bases between. The CDR3 region has the DNA TGTGCCGGAGGGGAGAATCAGCCCCAGCATTTT. This gives the protein CAGGENQPQHF. Full variable domain (outside the CDR3, taken from reference TRBV2 and TRBJ1-5): EPEVTQTPSHQVTQMGQEVILRCVPISNHLYFYWYRQILGQKVEFLVSFYNNEISEKSEIFDDQFSVERPDGSNFTLKIRSTKLEDSAMYFCAGGENQPQHFGDGTRLSIL.

The V call is TRBV5-1, the J call TRBJ2-5, with 9 bases lining up with TRBD1. Germline CDR1 SGHRS, CDR2 YFSETQ. J lost 5 bases, V lost 5 bases, and 13 bases had no gene match. The CDR3 sequence is 16 residues long. As DNA, the CDR3 is TGCGCCAGCAGATATCCGGGACAGGGATGGCGGGAGACCCAGTACTTC. This sequence encodes CASRYPGQGWRETQYF.

This chain uses TRBV29-1 with TRBJ2-3; D remains unclear. CDR1 and CDR2 (germline): SQVTM, ANQGSEA. Trimming removed 1 base from V and 5 bases from J, with 7 bases in between. The length of the CDR3 is 12 residues. DNA for the CDR3: TGCAGCGTTGAAGGGCTGGGAGATACGCAGTATTTT. Its translation is CSVEGLGDTQYF.

This sequence joins TRBV29-1 and TRBJ2-5, with TRBD1 matching over 7 bases. The CDR3 runs to 12 residues. Germline trimming cut 7 bases from V and 3 bases from J; bases unmatched to any gene: 5. Germline-derived CDR1 and CDR2 are SQVTM and ANQGSEA. In DNA form, the CDR3 reads TGCAGCGCCGGGACAGCCAAAGAGACCCAGTACTTC. It translates to CSAGTAKETQYF.

This clone was seen a handful of times. The V and J genes are TRBV4-1 and TRBJ1-4; TRBD1 might be the D (5 bases). This CDR3 has 14 amino acids. The germline V gene has CDR1 MGHRA and CDR2 YSYEKL. Trimming removed 3 bases from V and 6 bases from J, with 11 bases in between. CDR3 protein: CASSHRGRDEKLFF. The DNA of the CDR3 is TGCGCCAGCAGCCATCGGGGGAGGGATGAAAAACTGTTTTTT.

The V call is TRBV2, the J call TRBJ2-2, with 12 bases fitting TRBD2. This CDR3 contains 15 residues. Germline V gene data show CDR1 as SNHLY and CDR2 as FYNNEI. J lost 3 bases, V lost 5 bases, and 1 base had no gene match. CDR3 amino acids: CASSRTSGDTGELFF. CDR3 nucleotide sequence: TGTGCCAGCAGTCGGACTAGCGGGGACACCGGGGAGCTGTTTTTT.

This clone was recorded only once. CDR3 protein: CAWEKGTDTQYF. The CDR3, as DNA: TGTGCCTGGGAGAAGGGTACAGATACGCAGTATTTT. The chain joins TRBV30 to TRBJ2-3; D gene ambiguous. This CDR3 is 12 amino acids long. V lost 5 bases and J lost 3, with 9 bases in between. Germline V CDR1 and CDR2: GTSNPN, SVGIG (reference sequence).

The chain employs TRBV27 and TRBJ1-1, with 7 bases aligning to TRBD1. The CDR3 sequence is 13 residues long. Trimming took 5 bases from V and 3 from J; bases not matched to a gene: 3. Germline-derived CDR1 and CDR2 are MNHEY and SMNVEV (reference sequence). The CDR3 region has the DNA TGTGCCAGCAGTCGTGACAGGGACACTGAAGCTTTCTTT. Its protein product is CASSRDRDTEAFF.

The genes are TRBV5-4 and TRBJ1-5; D ambiguous. V was clipped by 3 bases and J by 4 bases, with 14 bases between them. The CDR3 is 15 amino acids. Germline values: CDR1 SGHNT, CDR2 YYREEE (reference sequence). The CDR3 bases are TGTGCCAGCAGCTCTGGACCGACTGGGAATCAGCCCCAGCATTTT. Amino acid sequence: CASSSGPTGNQPQHF.